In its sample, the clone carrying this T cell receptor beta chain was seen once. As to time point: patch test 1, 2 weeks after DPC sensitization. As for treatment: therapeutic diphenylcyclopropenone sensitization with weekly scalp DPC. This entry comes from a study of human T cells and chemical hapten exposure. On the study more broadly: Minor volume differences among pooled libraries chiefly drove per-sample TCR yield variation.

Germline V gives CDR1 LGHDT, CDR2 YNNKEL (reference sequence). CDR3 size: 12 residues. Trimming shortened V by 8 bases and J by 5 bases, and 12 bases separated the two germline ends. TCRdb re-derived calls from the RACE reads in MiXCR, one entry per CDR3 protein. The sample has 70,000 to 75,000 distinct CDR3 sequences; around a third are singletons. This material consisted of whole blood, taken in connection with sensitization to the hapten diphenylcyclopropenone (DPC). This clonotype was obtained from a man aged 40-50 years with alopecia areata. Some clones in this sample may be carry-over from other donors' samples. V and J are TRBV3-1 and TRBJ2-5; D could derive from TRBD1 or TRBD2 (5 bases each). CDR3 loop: CASRGRRETQYF. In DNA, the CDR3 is TGTGCCAGCCGGGGCCGAAGGGAGACCCAGTACTTC.